One sample yielded the 7 T cell receptor beta chains listed below, sequenced in a study of OX40 agonist ivuxolimab in advanced cancers. The repertoire was sequenced with immunoSEQ multiplex PCR; TCRdb's copy has only in-frame clones and lacks some. Of some 95,000 clones in the sample, 90% to 95% were seen once. The starting material was CD4+ or CD8+ T cells sorted from blood, obtained in a trial of the OX40 agonist ivuxolimab. The receptors shown here come from an adult with an advanced solid tumor such as melanoma, head and neck, liver or kidney cancer.

The chain carries TRBV5-1 and TRBJ1-3; no definite D call. CDR1 and CDR2 from the germline V gene are SGHRS and YFSETQ. V lost 0 bases, J lost 2 bases, and 6 bases lay in between. The CDR3 loop spans 14 amino acids. CDR3 DNA: TGCGCCAGCAGCTTGGGGGCGGCTGGAAACACCATATATTTT. As protein: CASSLGAAGNTIYF.

This CDR3 is CASSSPTVPNYGYTF. The DNA for the CDR3 is TGTGCCAGCAGTTCCCCGACAGTCCCTAACTATGGCTACACCTTC. The chain couples TRBV6-5 to TRBJ1-2, with D perhaps TRBD1 (5 bases). CDR1 MNHEY and CDR2 SVGAGI come from the germline V gene. CDR3 length: 15 residues. V lost 4 bases and J lost 0, with 12 bases in between.

This chain uses TRBV6-1 with TRBJ2-2; D is perhaps TRBD1 (7 bases). Looked up from germline, CDR1 is MNHNS and CDR2 is SASEGT. There are 14 residues in the CDR3. V was trimmed by 5 bases and J by 6 bases, leaving 13 bases between them. CDR3 sequence: CASSMTGRPGELFF. CDR3 DNA sequence: TGTGCCAGCAGTATGACAGGGAGGCCCGGGGAGCTGTTTTTT.

V is TRBV6-4 and J is TRBJ2-5; 10 bases are a match to TRBD2. The J segment lost 5 bases and the V segment lost 7 bases, leaving 10 bases of the junction unmatched. The CDR3 has 15 amino acids. Germline-derived CDR1 and CDR2 are MRHNA and SNTAGT. CDR3 loop: CASTKTSGQDETQYF. The DNA for the CDR3 is TGTGCCAGCACCAAGACTAGCGGGCAAGATGAGACCCAGTACTTC.

This sequence joins TRBV7-9 and TRBJ1-2, with 7 bases fitting TRBD1. The germline gives CDR1 SEHNR, CDR2 FQNEAQ (reference sequence). The CDR3 sequence is 13 residues long. V shed 5 bases, J shed 8 bases, and the junction held 8 bases outside the gene matches. CDR3 region: CASSTSGTEGYTF. CDR3 nucleotide sequence: TGTGCCAGCAGCACATCCGGGACAGAAGGCTACACCTTC.

V and J are TRBV6-5 and TRBJ2-7; 8 bases align to TRBD2. The CDR3 consists of 14 residues. Germline V CDR1 and CDR2: MNHEY, SVGAGI. V trimming: 6 bases; J trimming: 6 bases; junction bases outside the gene matches: 10. The CDR3 sequence: CASSVPGLGGEQYF. CDR3 in DNA: TGTGCCAGCAGCGTACCGGGACTAGGGGGCGAGCAGTACTTC.

This clone was detected only a few times. The chain is built from TRBV5-5 and TRBJ1-5; tentatively, D is TRBD1 (5 bases). The CDR3 is 15 residues long. Germline-derived CDR1 and CDR2 are SGHKS and YYEKEE (reference sequence). Trimming shortened V by 4 bases and J by 5 bases, and 16 bases separated the two germline ends. CDR3 in amino acids: CASSRGGTTDQPQHF. CDR3 coding DNA: TGTGCCAGCAGCCGAGGCGGGACCACAGATCAGCCCCAGCATTTT.